What follows describes a single TCR beta chain. Its antigen is not identified. The protocol was immunoSEQ multiplex PCR, while the TCRdb copy is restricted to in-frame clones and leaves out a portion. The table has 130,000 to 150,000 clones, about 81% seen once. The data stem from a study of PD-1 blockade in classical Hodgkin lymphoma. Study at large: Nivolumab dosed at 3 mg/kg went to patients intravenously every 2 weeks. General study points: Complete responders' diversity at baseline resembled that of newly diagnosed patients. Newly diagnosed patients were said to have less baseline TCR diversity than healthy donors did. CD4+ TCR diversity rose significantly by C4D1, and CD8+ TCR diversity did not.

All the patients suffered relapse after autologous stem cell transplantation, and brentuximab vedotin exposure differed. Sequenced material: peripheral blood mononuclear cells (PBMCs), taken before the second cycle of nivolumab. This receptor was taken from a human donor with classical Hodgkin lymphoma.

The CDR3 spells CASSPGVSGLGTYEQYF. The CDR3 DNA is TGTGCCAGCAGCCCCGGGGTTTCGGGACTAGGGACCTACGAGCAGTACTTC. V gene TRBV11-2 combines with J gene TRBJ2-7; 8 bases align to TRBD2. The germline V gene has CDR1 SGHAT and CDR2 FQNNGV. V trimming: 5 bases; J trimming: 2 bases; junction bases outside the gene matches: 14. CDR3 length: 17 residues. The full variable domain, with the rest looked up from reference TRBV11-2 and TRBJ2-7, is EAGVAQSPRYKIIEKRQSVAFWCNPISGHATLYWYQQILGQGPKLLIQFQNNGVVDDSQLPKDRFSAERLKGVDSTLKIQPAKLEDSAVYLCASSPGVSGLGTYEQYFGPGTRLTVT.